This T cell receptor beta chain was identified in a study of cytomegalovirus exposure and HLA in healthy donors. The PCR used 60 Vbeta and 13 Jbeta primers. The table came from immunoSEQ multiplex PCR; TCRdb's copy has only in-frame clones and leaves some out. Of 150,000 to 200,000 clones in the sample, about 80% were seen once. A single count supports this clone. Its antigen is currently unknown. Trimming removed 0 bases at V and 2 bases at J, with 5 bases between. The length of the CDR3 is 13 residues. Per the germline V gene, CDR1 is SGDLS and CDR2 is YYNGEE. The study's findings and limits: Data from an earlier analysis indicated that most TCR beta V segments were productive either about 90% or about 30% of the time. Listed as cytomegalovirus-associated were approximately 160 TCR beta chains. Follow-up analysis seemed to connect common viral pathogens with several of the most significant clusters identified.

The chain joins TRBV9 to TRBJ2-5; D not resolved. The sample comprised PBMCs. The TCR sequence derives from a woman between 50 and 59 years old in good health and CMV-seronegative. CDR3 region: CASSVGAQETQYF. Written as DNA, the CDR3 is TGTGCCAGCAGCGTAGGGGCACAAGAGACCCAGTACTTC.